The next 20 T cell receptor beta chains were all read from a single sample in a study of shared clonotypes between healthy human individuals. Some clones are missing from TCRdb's copy, which holds only in-frame ones; the method was immunoSEQ multiplex PCR. The table lists approximately 2.1 million clones, approximately 93% of them singletons. Input material: naive CD4+ T cells from PBMCs. This sample's subset: CD45RA+ positively selected. These receptors originate from a man aged 18 to 30 in good health. Some clones in this sample may be carry-over from other donors' samples.

The rearrangement links TRBV28 to TRBJ1-3; TRBD1 might be the D (5 bases). The CDR3 is made up of 17 amino acids. Trimming cost V 2 bases and J 4 bases, with 18 bases left between them. Germline-derived CDR1 and CDR2 are MDHEN and SYDVKM. The CDR3 DNA reads TGTGCCAGCAGTTTAGGGACCGGGAGGATTAAAGGAAACACCATATATTTT. Its protein is CASSLGTGRIKGNTIYF.

The chain combines TRBV6-5 with TRBJ1-4, with a tentative D call TRBD1 (5 bases). The ends were cut back, 6 bases at V and 10 bases at J, with 18 bases in the middle. There are 14 residues in the CDR3. In germline, CDR1 is MNHEY, CDR2 SVGAGI. The chain's CDR3 is CASSPDSWGGKLFF. The CDR3 nucleotides are TGTGCCAGCAGCCCCGACTCGTGGGGGGGAAAACTGTTTTTT.

This chain uses TRBV4-2 with TRBJ2-1; tentatively, D is TRBD2 (6 bases). Germline CDR1 LGHNA, CDR2 YNFKEQ. This CDR3 region has 17 residues. Between the trimmed V and J ends, which lost 3 bases and 4 bases, there was a span of 19 bases. CDR3: CASSHNIDGRGYNEQFF. The CDR3 DNA is TGTGCCAGCAGCCATAATATTGACGGGAGAGGTTACAATGAGCAGTTCTTC.

The rearrangement joins TRBV6-5 to TRBJ1-5; a possible D gene is TRBD1 (6 bases). V lost 5 bases and J 3 bases, leaving 14 bases between the germline ends. The CDR3 is made up of 15 amino acids. From germline, CDR1 is MNHEY and CDR2 SVGAGI. The CDR3, as DNA: TGTGCCAGCAGTCCCCAGACAGGATACAATCAGCCCCAGCATTTT. Translating it yields CASSPQTGYNQPQHF.

The chain employs TRBV5-1 and TRBJ2-7; no firm D call. The CDR3 spans 17 residues. Trimming took off 1 base at V and 1 base at J, with 18 bases between the two ends. Germline CDR1 SGHRS, CDR2 YFSETQ. The CDR3 DNA reads TGCGCCAGCAGCTTGCTGTATTCTGAAGGATCATCCTACGAGCAGTACTTC. Its protein product is CASSLLYSEGSSYEQYF.

This rearrangement joins TRBV15 to TRBJ2-7, with a weak D call TRBD1 (6 bases). Germline V lookup: CDR1 LNHNV, CDR2 YYDKDF (reference sequence). V was cut by 0 bases and J by 4 bases, with 22 bases left in between. This CDR3 spans 18 amino acids. CDR3 coding DNA: TGTGCCACCAGCAGAGATCCCCGTGACAGGTACCAAGGATACGAGCAGTACTTC. It is translated as CATSRDPRDRYQGYEQYF.

The chain joins TRBV6-5 to TRBJ1-2, with 8 bases aligning to TRBD1. CDR3 length: 15 residues. CDR1 and CDR2 (germline): MNHEY, SVGAGI. J lost 5 bases, V lost 1 base, and 6 bases had no gene match. The CDR3 DNA reads as TGTGCCAGCAGTTACTACCAGGGACAGGCTTATGGCTACACCTTC. This encodes CASSYYQGQAYGYTF.

J is TRBJ1-1 and V is TRBV6-1, with a weak D call TRBD1 (6 bases). V was cut by 6 bases and J by 2 bases, with 13 bases left in between. The length of the CDR3 is 14 residues. Germline-derived CDR1 and CDR2 are MNHNS and SASEGT. The CDR3 reads CASRNDRPNTEAFF. In nucleotides, the CDR3 is TGTGCCAGCAGAAACGACAGGCCCAACACTGAAGCTTTCTTT.

The chain recombines TRBV5-3 with TRBJ2-7; TRBD2 might be the D (5 bases). TRBV5-3 is known as an ORF, though its function is uncertain. CDR3 length equals 15 residues. V was shortened by 5 bases and J by 0 bases, with 15 bases between the two germline ends. DNA for the CDR3: TGTGCCAGAAGACCACCGACGGGGTTCTCCTACGAGCAGTACTTC. This encodes CARRPPTGFSYEQYF.

V usage is TRBV4-2 and J usage is TRBJ2-1; D gene unclear. Germline V gene sequence: CDR1 LGHNA, CDR2 YNFKEQ. Trimming left V 1 base short and J 8 bases short, with 12 bases between. This CDR3 is 14 amino acids long. CDR3 protein: CASSQGLSPDEQFF. DNA of the CDR3: TGTGCCAGCAGCCAAGGCCTTTCCCCGGATGAGCAGTTCTTC.

The chain combines TRBV7-2 with TRBJ2-1; 8 nucleotides agree with TRBD2. Germline-derived CDR1 and CDR2 are SGHTA and FQGNSA. The V and J ends lost 3 bases and 7 bases, in that order; junction bases with no gene match: 8. The CDR3 length is 15 residues. The CDR3 region is CASSFPGGAWNEQFF. CDR3 nucleotide sequence: TGTGCCAGCAGCTTCCCCGGGGGGGCGTGGAATGAGCAGTTCTTC.

The chain couples TRBV4-3 to TRBJ2-5; D unclear. The V and J ends lost 0 bases and 5 bases respectively, with 13 bases between them. CDR1 and CDR2 (germline): LGHNA, YSLEER. There are 15 residues in the CDR3. The CDR3 loop is CASSQEVGRWETQYF. CDR3 nucleotide sequence: TGCGCCAGCAGCCAAGAAGTCGGCCGATGGGAGACCCAGTACTTC.

The chain recombines TRBV12-2 with TRBJ2-5; the table calls TRBD2, which could not be checked here. TRBV12-2 is noted as a pseudogene. CDR3 size: 17 residues. Written as DNA, the CDR3 is TGTGCAAGTCGCTTAGAGGGGCCGGGAGGATCCCAAGAGACCCAGTACTTC. Residues: CASRLEGPGGSQETQYF.

This clone was counted once. This chain links TRBV5-4 with TRBJ2-7, with 9 bases lining up with TRBD2. The CDR3 consists of 16 residues. The V and J ends lost 0 bases and 3 bases, in that order; junction bases with no gene match: 7. Germline loops: CDR1 SGHNT, CDR2 YYREEE (reference sequence). CDR3 sequence reads: CASSLGRDSGSYEQYF. DNA for the CDR3: TGTGCCAGCAGCTTGGGCCGTGATAGCGGGAGCTACGAGCAGTACTTC.

J is TRBJ1-2 and V is TRBV4-1, with 7 nucleotides matching TRBD1. This CDR3 has 15 amino acids. The V gene's germline CDR1 is MGHRA and CDR2 YSYEKL. The V gene end was trimmed by 6 bases and the J gene end by 7 bases; junction bases not matched to a gene: 14. The CDR3 loop is CASRPTGVGFIGYTF. Here the CDR3 DNA reads TGCGCCAGCAGACCTACAGGGGTTGGGTTCATTGGCTACACCTTC.

The DNA for the CDR3 is TGTGCCAGCAGTCCATTGACGGCCCGGTGGGGGACCGGGGAGCTGTTTTTT. This codes for CASSPLTARWGTGELFF. V and J are TRBV27 and TRBJ2-2, with D perhaps matching TRBD1 or TRBD2 (5 bases each). Germline V gene sequence: CDR1 MNHEY, CDR2 SMNVEV (reference sequence). The length of the CDR3 is 17 residues. V was cut by 5 bases and J by 5 bases, with 21 bases left in between.

This chain uses TRBV28 with TRBJ1-5; the D gene is possibly TRBD1 (6 bases). The length of the CDR3 is 15 residues. Germline V CDR1 and CDR2: MDHEN, SYDVKM. Trimming cost V 6 bases and J 7 bases, with 19 bases left between them. As DNA, the CDR3 is TGTGCCAGCAGCCTACCGGGACAAGTACGCCAGCCCCAGCATTTT. This encodes CASSLPGQVRQPQHF. Full variable domain (remainder filled in from reference TRBV28 and TRBJ1-5): DVKVTQSSRYLVKRTGEKVFLECVQDMDHENMFWYRQDPGLGLRLIYFSYDVKMKEKGDIPEGYSVSREKKERFSLILESASTNQTSMYLCASSLPGQVRQPQHFGDGTRLSIL.

The chain combines TRBV7-9 with TRBJ2-2; D might be TRBD1 (5 bases). Trimming pared 1 base from V and 1 base from J, leaving 10 bases between. In germline, CDR1 is SEHNR, CDR2 FQNEAQ (reference sequence). This CDR3 comprises 16 residues. As DNA, the CDR3 is TGTGCCAGCAGCTTAGTGAGGACATTGAACACCGGGGAGCTGTTTTTT. It is translated as CASSLVRTLNTGELFF.

The chain combines TRBV4-1 with TRBJ2-7; possible D gene TRBD1, 6 bases. Trimming took off 1 base at V and 3 bases at J, with 13 bases between the two ends. The CDR3 loop spans 15 amino acids. Germline assignment: CDR1 MGHRA and CDR2 YSYEKL. CDR3: CASSQVERGNYEQYF. The CDR3 DNA is TGCGCCAGCAGCCAAGTGGAGAGGGGGAACTACGAGCAGTACTTC.

The chain recombines TRBV20-1 with TRBJ2-7; D is uncertain. The CDR3 is 10 amino acids. The V end lost 2 bases, the J end lost 7 bases, and 6 bases lay between the germline ends. CDR1 and CDR2 (germline): DFQATT, SNEGSKA (reference sequence). The CDR3 loop is CSARQQEQYF. In nucleotides, the CDR3 is TGCAGTGCTAGACAGCAGGAGCAGTACTTC.